This T cell receptor beta chain was profiled in a study of control samples from healthy donors and cancer patients. The CDR3 is made up of 16 amino acids. Germline V lookup: CDR1 LNHDA, CDR2 SQIVND (reference sequence). J gave up 1 base and V 10 bases, and 10 bases lay outside the gene matches. The data were produced by immunoSEQ multiplex PCR, yet TCRdb's version contains in-frame clones alone and is incomplete. The table has some 150,000 clones, 85% to 95% seen once. This TCR derives from a man in his fifties or sixties with colorectal cancer. Sequenced: PBMCs. The chain recombines TRBV19 with TRBJ2-5; 12 bases line up with TRBD2. CDR3 protein: CATSSGGALLQETQYF. CDR3 DNA sequence: TGTGCCACCTCTAGCGGGGGGGCCTTGCTCCAAGAGACCCAGTACTTC.